These T cell receptor beta chains were read from a single sample in a study of T cells in Graves' hyperthyroidism and ophthalmopathy. MiXCR, applied by TCRdb to the multiplex PCR reads, yields one record per CDR3 protein. The sample yields hundreds of thousands of distinct CDR3 sequences, approximately 14% seen once. Sequences were obtained from blood. These receptors came from a young woman with Graves' hyperthyroidism. The CDR3 runs from the conserved cysteine through the conserved F or W. D genes are given only for firm matches. Rows give clone size only sometimes, using once, few, many, or a class for an expanded clone.

v_gene	j_gene	abundance	d_gene	len	CDR3nt	CDR3aa
TRBV25-1	TRBJ2-5	NA	NA	15	TGTGCCAGCAGTGAATATGACGGATACCAAGAGACCCAGTACTTC	CASSEYDGYQETQYF
TRBV7-6	TRBJ2-5	once	TRBD2	17	TGTGCCAGCAGCCCCCTTCTAGCGGGAGAGCCCGAAGGGATCCAGTACTTC	CASSPLLAGEPEGIQYF
TRBV11-1	TRBJ1-6	many	NA	14	TGTGCCAGCAGCTTTTGGGGAAGGAATTCACCCCTCCACTTT	CASSFWGRNSPLHF
TRBV18	TRBJ1-1	many	TRBD1	14	TGTGCCAGCTCCCAAGGGACAGAGTACACTGAAGCTTTCTTT	CASSQGTEYTEAFF
TRBV20-1	TRBJ2-7	many	NA	13	TGCAGTGCTAGAGTGGGAGCCTCCTACGAGCAGTACTTC	CSARVGASYEQYF
TRBV15	TRBJ2-6	few	TRBD2	18	TGTGCCACCAGCAACCTAGCGGGAGACCCCTCTGGGGCCAACGTCCTGACTTTC	CATSNLAGDPSGANVLTF
TRBV7-9	TRBJ1-2	few	TRBD1	16	TGTGCCAGCAGCGCAGACTACAGGGGAGGGAACTATGGCTACACCTTC	CASSADYRGGNYGYTF
TRBV5-1	TRBJ2-1	many	NA	15	TGCGCCAGCAGCTTGGTTGAGGGGGCCTACAATGAGCAGTTCTTC	CASSLVEGAYNEQFF
TRBV20-1	TRBJ2-7	few	TRBD1	15	TGCAGTGCAACCTCGACCGGGACAGGTCTCTACGAGCAGTACTTC	CSATSTGTGLYEQYF
TRBV29-1	TRBJ2-1	few	NA	12	TGCAGCGTACAGCCCAGGGACAATGAGCAGTTCTTC	CSVQPRDNEQFF
TRBV7-9	TRBJ1-2	few	NA	12	TGTGCCAGCAGCGGGGACGGCTATGGCTACACCTTC	CASSGDGYGYTF
TRBV20-1	TRBJ2-7	many	TRBD1	15	TGCAGTGCAGCCGAGGGGACAGCAGGCTCCTACGAGCAGTACTTC	CSAAEGTAGSYEQYF
TRBV6-1	TRBJ1-3	few	TRBD1	14	TGTGCCAGCAGAAGACAGGGAGCTGGAAACACCATATATTTT	CASRRQGAGNTIYF
TRBV20-1	TRBJ1-1	many	NA	11	TGCAGTGCTAGAGTAGACACTGAAGCTTTCTTT	CSARVDTEAFF
TRBV13	TRBJ1-2	many	NA	13	TGTGCCAGCAGCTATCTCTCCTCTAGCGGCTACACCTTC	CASSYLSSSGYTF
TRBV7-9	TRBJ2-2	few	NA	13	TGTGCCAGCAGAATGACTCCCACCGGGGAGCTGTTTTTT	CASRMTPTGELFF
TRBV4-1	TRBJ2-1	few	NA	13	TGCGCCAGCAGCCAAGAGTTATTCCCTGAGCAGTTCTTC	CASSQELFPEQFF
TRBV18	TRBJ2-5	few	NA	15	TGTGCCAGCTCCGCGAAACAGGGTTACCAAGAGACCCAGTACTTC	CASSAKQGYQETQYF
TRBV6-9	TRBJ2-5	many	TRBD2	17	TGTGCCAGCAGTTACATGACTAGCGGGAGGGCCGGAGAGACCCAGTACTTC	CASSYMTSGRAGETQYF
TRBV10-1	TRBJ1-1	many	NA	16	TGCGCCAGCAGTGATGCCAGGACCCTTGTGAACACTGAAGCTTTCTTT	CASSDARTLVNTEAFF
TRBV6-1	TRBJ2-1	NA	TRBD1	15	TGTGCCAGCAACCCAACAGGGGACACCTACAATGAGCAGTTCTTC	CASNPTGDTYNEQFF
TRBV5-5	TRBJ2-7	NA	TRBD1	15	TGTGCCAGCAGCTTGGTAGTGACAGGGACATACGAGCAGTACTTC	CASSLVVTGTYEQYF
TRBV6-1	TRBJ2-2	NA	TRBD2	16	TGTGCCAGCAGAGGCCGAACGGGACTAGCGGGAGGGGAGCTGTTTTTT	CASRGRTGLAGGELFF
TRBV18	TRBJ2-7	few	TRBD2	16	TGTGCCAGCTCACCACCGAAGGGAGCGGGGGCCTACGAGCAGTACTTC	CASSPPKGAGAYEQYF
TRBV7-9	TRBJ2-2	many	NA	13	TGTGCCAGCAGCTCTCCAAACAGCGGGGAGCTGTTTTTT	CASSSPNSGELFF
TRBV15	TRBJ1-2	few	NA	13	TGTGCCACCAGCGGCTACGGGGGGGAAGGCTACACCTTC	CATSGYGGEGYTF
TRBV20-1	TRBJ2-2	many	TRBD2	16	TGCAGTGCTAGTGGTCTAGCGGGTACGAACACCGGGGAGCTGTTTTTT	CSASGLAGTNTGELFF
TRBV11-2	TRBJ1-1	few	TRBD1	16	TGTGCCAGCAGTCCCAAGACAGGGGAAGCCACTTTTGAAGCTTTCTTT	CASSPKTGEATFEAFF
TRBV7-9	TRBJ2-1	NA	TRBD2	13	TGTGCCAGCAGCTCAGGGACTAGTGGAAGCCAGTTCTTC	CASSSGTSGSQFF